This passage covers 3 T cell receptor beta chains from one sample sequenced in a study of T cells in Graves' hyperthyroidism and ophthalmopathy. What was amplified from RNA transcripts were TCR beta CDR3 regions. Carried out on the TCR CDR3, a first-round RT-PCR used the HTBI primer set. TCRdb ran MiXCR on the multiplex PCR reads and lists one entry per CDR3 protein. This sample has a few hundred thousand distinct CDR3 sequences; approximately 15% occur once, and the top ten carry less than 25%. The specimen was blood. These receptors were collected from a man in his thirties or forties with Graves' hyperthyroidism that later progressed to Graves' ophthalmopathy.

This clonotype showed up just a few times. The V call is TRBV20-1, the J call TRBJ1-3, with D unresolved. CDR1 DFQATT and CDR2 SNEGSKA come from the germline V gene (reference sequence). The CDR3 is 14 amino acids. V was clipped by 1 base and J by 0 bases, with 7 bases between them. The CDR3 DNA reads TGCAGTGCTAGAGTGGAGAACTCTGGAAACACCATATATTTT. Encoded protein: CSARVENSGNTIYF.

This clonotype was counted at least ten times. J is TRBJ2-7 and V is TRBV20-1, with D uncertain. The CDR3 has 13 residues. Germline V gives CDR1 DFQATT, CDR2 SNEGSKA (reference sequence). V lost 0 bases and J 1 base, leaving 7 bases between the germline ends. The CDR3 DNA reads as TGCAGTGCTAGAGATGGGCTTTCCTACGAGCAGTACTTC. Translation: CSARDGLSYEQYF.

This clonotype came up a few times. The chain has TRBV5-1 and TRBJ1-3; D ambiguous. The V end was cut by 1 base, the J end by 0 bases, with 8 bases between. In germline, CDR1 is SGHRS, CDR2 YFSETQ. This CDR3 comprises 15 residues. The CDR3 sequence: CASSLSQDSGNTIYF. CDR3 bases: TGCGCCAGCAGCTTGTCCCAAGACTCTGGAAACACCATATATTTT.